This T cell receptor beta chain is from a study of blood T cell repertoires in COVID-19. As processed by the authors: Estimation of nucleated cell counts relied on the amplification of reference gene primers. Profiled with immunoSEQ multiplex PCR; TCRdb holds only in-frame clones, not every one. V, J and clone size are those of that table, while D and trimming were read from the DNA. The repertoire holds 150,000 or so clones, with roughly four fifths as singletons. Seattle-derived patients entered the study during active infection and were followed longitudinally. The CDR3 length is 15 residues. Deletions cut 0 bases from V and 0 bases from J, with 10 bases between. The germline gives CDR1 SGDLS, CDR2 YYNGEE.

Specimen: peripheral blood. The rearrangement joins TRBV9 to TRBJ2-7; tentative D call: TRBD2 (5 bases). The receptor was isolated from an older woman with COVID-19, enrolled during active disease. The CDR3 here is CASSVGRAPSYEQYF. In DNA form, the CDR3 reads TGTGCCAGCAGCGTAGGGCGGGCTCCCTCCTACGAGCAGTACTTC. Supplemented by reference TRBV9 and TRBJ2-7, the full variable domain reads DSGVTQTPKHLITATGQRVTLRCSPRSGDLSVYWYQQSLDQGLQFLIQYYNGEERAKGNILERFSAQQFPDLHSELNLSSLELGDSALYFCASSVGRAPSYEQYFGPGTRLTVT.